These T cell receptor beta chains were read from a single sample in a study of STAT5B mutations in CD4+ large granular lymphocyte leukemia. TCRdb's copy holds only in-frame clones and misses some; the assay was immunoSEQ multiplex PCR. The sample consists of around 10,000 clones, about 86% of them appearing once. The sequenced material came from PBMCs. Receptor source: a man in his sixties with CD4+ T-cell large granular lymphocyte leukemia. CDR3s include the opening cysteine and the closing phenylalanine or tryptophan. A D gene is named only where the DNA matches it firmly. Clone size is given for some rows only: seen once, a few or many times, or a class if the clone is expanded.

D gene: TRBD1; J gene: TRBJ2-1; clone size: once; V gene: TRBV19; CDR3 protein: CASSETGTGFLYEQFF; CDR3 DNA: TGTGCCAGTAGTGAGACCGGGACAGGGTTCCTTTATGAGCAGTTCTTC
D gene: TRBD1; J gene: TRBJ2-1; clone size: .; V gene: TRBV5-1; CDR3 protein: CASRSGTGVYNEQFF; CDR3 DNA: TGCGCCAGCCGCTCCGGGACAGGGGTTTACAATGAGCAGTTCTTC
D gene: TRBD2; J gene: TRBJ2-1; clone size: .; V gene: TRBV6-4; CDR3 protein: CASSAGTSGNEQFF; CDR3 DNA: TGTGCCAGCAGCGCCGGGACTAGCGGGAATGAGCAGTTCTTC
D gene: .; J gene: TRBJ2-1; clone size: .; V gene: TRBV13; CDR3 protein: CASSLRRSSYNEQFF; CDR3 DNA: TGTGCCAGCAGCTTACGGCGGAGCTCCTACAATGAGCAGTTCTTC
D gene: .; J gene: TRBJ2-2; clone size: .; V gene: TRBV21-1; CDR3 protein: CASSARGSPANTGELFF; CDR3 DNA: TGTGCCAGCAGCGCCAGAGGGTCACCAGCGAACACCGGGGAGCTGTTTTTT
D gene: .; J gene: TRBJ1-1; clone size: once; V gene: TRBV7-9; CDR3 protein: CASSLVGRTEAFF; CDR3 DNA: TGTGCCAGCAGCTTAGTGGGTAGGACTGAAGCTTTCTTT
D gene: TRBD2; J gene: TRBJ2-1; clone size: .; V gene: TRBV28; CDR3 protein: CAIDRAGGYTYSSYNEQFF; CDR3 DNA: TGTGCCATCGATAGGGCGGGAGGGTACACATATAGCTCCTACAATGAGCAGTTCTTC
D gene: TRBD1; J gene: TRBJ2-1; clone size: .; V gene: TRBV7-9; CDR3 protein: CASTSYDRGNEQFF; CDR3 DNA: TGTGCCAGCACCTCCTATGACAGGGGGAATGAGCAGTTCTTC
D gene: .; J gene: TRBJ1-1; clone size: .; V gene: TRBV7-2; CDR3 protein: CASSLNPEGTEAFF; CDR3 DNA: TGTGCCAGCAGTTTAAACCCGGAGGGGACTGAAGCTTTCTTT
D gene: .; J gene: TRBJ1-2; clone size: .; V gene: TRBV28; CDR3 protein: CASSFRGPLGGYTF; CDR3 DNA: TGTGCCAGCAGTTTCCGGGGGCCATTAGGTGGCTACACCTTC
D gene: .; J gene: TRBJ1-2; clone size: once; V gene: TRBV7-6; CDR3 protein: CASSLARPRQGNYGYTF; CDR3 DNA: TGTGCCAGCAGCTTAGCCCGACCCCGGCAGGGTAACTATGGCTACACCTTC
D gene: .; J gene: TRBJ1-2; clone size: .; V gene: TRBV2; CDR3 protein: CASSEGYGYTF; CDR3 DNA: TGTGCCAGCAGTGAGGGCTATGGCTACACCTTC
D gene: TRBD1; J gene: TRBJ2-7; clone size: .; V gene: TRBV5-4; CDR3 protein: CASSFLGQGSYEQYF; CDR3 DNA: TGTGCCAGCAGCTTTTTAGGACAGGGATCCTACGAGCAGTACTTC
D gene: .; J gene: TRBJ1-2; clone size: .; V gene: TRBV28; CDR3 protein: CASRLQEYGYTF; CDR3 DNA: TGTGCCAGCAGGTTACAGGAGTATGGCTACACCTTC
D gene: .; J gene: TRBJ2-1; clone size: .; V gene: TRBV5-1; CDR3 protein: CASSPSALYNEQFF; CDR3 DNA: TGCGCCAGCAGCCCTAGCGCCCTTTACAATGAGCAGTTCTTC
D gene: .; J gene: TRBJ2-3; clone size: .; V gene: TRBV9; CDR3 protein: CASSVAPGTDTQYF; CDR3 DNA: TGTGCCAGCAGCGTAGCTCCCGGAACAGATACGCAGTATTTT
D gene: .; J gene: TRBJ2-7; clone size: .; V gene: TRBV28; CDR3 protein: CASSRYEQYF; CDR3 DNA: TGTGCCAGCAGTCGCTACGAGCAGTACTTC
D gene: .; J gene: TRBJ2-1; clone size: .; V gene: TRBV29-1; CDR3 protein: CSSGDRSYNEQFF; CDR3 DNA: TGCAGCTCCGGTGACAGGTCCTACAATGAGCAGTTCTTC
D gene: .; J gene: TRBJ1-1; clone size: .; V gene: TRBV6-5; CDR3 protein: CASSLRGATEAFF; CDR3 DNA: TGTGCCAGCAGTTTGCGGGGGGCAACTGAAGCTTTCTTT
D gene: .; J gene: TRBJ1-1; clone size: .; V gene: TRBV2; CDR3 protein: CASRAIMNTEAFF; CDR3 DNA: TGTGCCAGCAGGGCCATCATGAACACTGAAGCTTTCTTT
D gene: TRBD1; J gene: TRBJ2-2; clone size: .; V gene: TRBV11-2; CDR3 protein: CASSSLTGATGELFF; CDR3 DNA: TGTGCCAGCAGCTCGTTGACAGGGGCCACCGGGGAGCTGTTTTTT
D gene: TRBD1; J gene: TRBJ2-1; clone size: few; V gene: TRBV6-4; CDR3 protein: CASSDIQGNNEQFF; CDR3 DNA: TGTGCCAGCAGTGACATACAGGGGAACAATGAGCAGTTCTTC
D gene: .; J gene: TRBJ2-1; clone size: .; V gene: TRBV5-8; CDR3 protein: CASTPRPYNEQFF; CDR3 DNA: TGTGCCAGCACTCCTAGACCCTACAATGAGCAGTTCTTC
D gene: .; J gene: TRBJ1-5; clone size: once; V gene: TRBV29-1; CDR3 protein: CSVGLSNQPQHF; CDR3 DNA: TGCAGCGTCGGACTGAGCAATCAGCCCCAGCATTTT
D gene: TRBD1; J gene: TRBJ2-2; clone size: .; V gene: TRBV14; CDR3 protein: CASSRQGARAGELFF; CDR3 DNA: TGTGCCAGCAGCCGACAGGGGGCGCGGGCCGGGGAGCTGTTTTTT
D gene: TRBD2; J gene: TRBJ2-1; clone size: .; V gene: TRBV29-1; CDR3 protein: CSASMAGAYNEQFF; CDR3 DNA: TGCAGCGCCTCCATGGCGGGGGCCTACAATGAGCAGTTCTTC
D gene: .; J gene: TRBJ2-3; clone size: .; V gene: TRBV7-3; CDR3 protein: CASSLRRQDTQYF; CDR3 DNA: TGTGCCAGCAGCTTAAGAAGGCAAGATACGCAGTATTTT
D gene: TRBD2; J gene: TRBJ2-7; clone size: once; V gene: TRBV27; CDR3 protein: CASSPGLAGESIYEQYF; CDR3 DNA: TGTGCCAGCAGCCCGGGACTAGCGGGAGAAAGCATCTACGAGCAGTACTTC
D gene: TRBD2; J gene: TRBJ2-1; clone size: .; V gene: TRBV6-4; CDR3 protein: CASSPGLAGGNEQFF; CDR3 DNA: TGTGCCAGCAGCCCGGGACTAGCGGGAGGGAATGAGCAGTTCTTC
D gene: TRBD2; J gene: TRBJ2-7; clone size: .; V gene: TRBV4-1; CDR3 protein: CASSPSAGGNSYEQYF; CDR3 DNA: TGCGCCAGCAGCCCGTCAGCGGGAGGGAACTCCTACGAGCAGTACTTC
D gene: .; J gene: TRBJ1-1; clone size: .; V gene: TRBV7-9; CDR3 protein: CASSFKGESAEAFF; CDR3 DNA: TGTGCCAGCAGCTTTAAGGGGGAGAGCGCTGAAGCTTTCTTT
D gene: TRBD1; J gene: TRBJ2-5; clone size: .; V gene: TRBV7-6; CDR3 protein: CASSLAAGGAETQYF; CDR3 DNA: TGTGCCAGCAGCTTAGCGGCAGGGGGCGCAGAGACCCAGTACTTC
D gene: TRBD1; J gene: TRBJ2-7; clone size: .; V gene: TRBV4-1; CDR3 protein: CASSIDRAYEQYF; CDR3 DNA: TGCGCCAGCAGCATCGACAGGGCCTACGAGCAGTACTTC
D gene: .; J gene: TRBJ2-5; clone size: .; V gene: TRBV12-5; CDR3 protein: CASGLQETQYF; CDR3 DNA: TGTGCTAGTGGTCTACAGGAGACCCAGTACTTC
D gene: .; J gene: TRBJ1-5; clone size: .; V gene: TRBV19; CDR3 protein: CASRKTTGSNQPQHF; CDR3 DNA: TGTGCCAGTAGGAAAACGACAGGCTCCAATCAGCCCCAGCATTTT
D gene: .; J gene: TRBJ1-1; clone size: .; V gene: TRBV28; CDR3 protein: CASSFTGLEAFF; CDR3 DNA: TGTGCCAGCAGTTTCACAGGACTTGAAGCTTTCTTT
D gene: .; J gene: TRBJ2-7; clone size: .; V gene: TRBV10-1; CDR3 protein: CAPRGYGGAYEQYF; CDR3 DNA: TGCGCCCCCAGGGGGTACGGGGGGGCCTACGAGCAGTACTTC
D gene: .; J gene: TRBJ2-7; clone size: .; V gene: TRBV7-2; CDR3 protein: CASSLEKRASSYEQYF; CDR3 DNA: TGTGCCAGCAGCTTAGAGAAGCGGGCGAGCTCCTACGAGCAGTACTTC
D gene: .; J gene: TRBJ2-2; clone size: .; V gene: TRBV14; CDR3 protein: CASSRSYFGALFF; CDR3 DNA: TGTGCCAGCAGCCGTAGCTATTTCGGAGCGCTGTTTTTT
D gene: .; J gene: TRBJ2-2; clone size: .; V gene: TRBV4-3; CDR3 protein: CASSPSSIMTGELFF; CDR3 DNA: TGCGCCAGCAGCCCCTCGAGCATTATGACCGGGGAGCTGTTTTTT
D gene: .; J gene: TRBJ1-1; clone size: .; V gene: TRBV5-6; CDR3 protein: CASSLGTEAFF; CDR3 DNA: TGTGCCAGCAGCTTGGGGACCGAGGCTTTCTTT
D gene: .; J gene: TRBJ2-1; clone size: .; V gene: TRBV5-1; CDR3 protein: CASSLAYNEQFF; CDR3 DNA: TGCGCCAGCAGCTTGGCCTACAATGAGCAGTTCTTC
D gene: TRBD2; J gene: TRBJ2-1; clone size: .; V gene: TRBV18; CDR3 protein: CASSPAQRGEQFF; CDR3 DNA: TGTGCCAGCTCACCAGCTCAGCGGGGTGAGCAGTTCTTC
D gene: .; J gene: TRBJ2-7; clone size: few; V gene: TRBV28; CDR3 protein: CASSVPGSWNEQYF; CDR3 DNA: TGTGCCAGCAGTGTCCCGGGATCCTGGAACGAGCAGTACTTC
D gene: TRBD1; J gene: TRBJ2-3; clone size: .; V gene: TRBV7-2; CDR3 protein: CASSPRTGPDTQYF; CDR3 DNA: TGTGCCAGCAGCCCGCGGACAGGGCCAGATACGCAGTATTTT
D gene: .; J gene: TRBJ1-5; clone size: .; V gene: TRBV18; CDR3 protein: CASSPPAGYSGNQPQHF; CDR3 DNA: TGTGCCAGCTCACCACCAGCAGGGTACAGTGGCAATCAGCCCCAGCATTTT
D gene: TRBD2; J gene: TRBJ2-1; clone size: .; V gene: TRBV28; CDR3 protein: CASQEREAYNEQFF; CDR3 DNA: TGTGCCAGCCAAGAGCGGGAGGCCTACAATGAGCAGTTCTTC
D gene: .; J gene: TRBJ2-2; clone size: .; V gene: TRBV6-6; CDR3 protein: CASMSAGGVPGELFF; CDR3 DNA: TGTGCCAGCATGTCGGCAGGGGGGGTTCCCGGGGAGCTGTTTTTT
D gene: .; J gene: TRBJ1-5; clone size: .; V gene: TRBV4-1; CDR3 protein: CASSQESRGNQPQHF; CDR3 DNA: TGCGCCAGCAGCCAAGAATCCAGGGGCAATCAGCCCCAGCATTTT
D gene: .; J gene: TRBJ2-1; clone size: .; V gene: TRBV2; CDR3 protein: CASSEFKGNEQFF; CDR3 DNA: TGTGCCAGCAGTGAATTCAAGGGAAATGAGCAGTTCTTC